These 25 T cell receptor beta chains came from one sample sequenced in a study of human versus mouse CDR3 diversity and MHC coevolution. TCRdb's table, derived via immunoSEQ multiplex PCR, lists solely in-frame clones and lacks some. The profile shows some 82,000 clones, just under 95% of them singletons. Sequenced material: naive CD4+ T cells from blood. Subset in this sample: CD45RO-negative CD62L-positive naive CD4 T cells. Every receptor here comes from a person aged 30-69 years in good health.

This clone was seen just once. The chain uses TRBV5-1 and TRBJ2-1; 7 bases line up with TRBD2. This CDR3 comprises 15 residues. Germline lookup yields CDR1 SGHRS and CDR2 YFSETQ. After removal of 5 bases from V and 1 base from J, the junction contained 6 bases not matched to a gene. The CDR3 sequence: CASRRTSDSYNEQFF. The CDR3 coding sequence is TGCGCCAGCAGACGAACTAGCGATTCCTACAATGAGCAGTTCTTC.

This chain connects TRBV4-3 to TRBJ2-1; 8 positions match TRBD1. This CDR3 region has 16 residues. Germline V gives CDR1 LGHNA, CDR2 YSLEER. V lost 1 base, J lost 10 bases, and 12 bases stayed unmatched. CDR3 nucleotides: TGCGCCAGCAGCCAAGCGACAGGGGTCGGCGGCAACGAGCAGTTCTTC. Translating it yields CASSQATGVGGNEQFF.

This clone was observed a single time. The chain is built from TRBV7-6 and TRBJ2-3; possibly TRBD1 for D (6 bases). This CDR3 has 16 amino acids. The V end lost 7 bases, the J end lost 4 bases, and 21 bases lay between the germline ends. The germline V gene encodes CDR1 SGHVS and CDR2 FNYEAQ. CDR3 sequence: CASTTDVGGTADTQYF. In nucleotides, the CDR3 is TGTGCCAGCACAACGGATGTAGGGGGAACCGCAGATACGCAGTATTTT.

The chain links TRBV19 to TRBJ2-7; TRBD1 is a possible D gene (6 bases). The germline gives CDR1 LNHDA, CDR2 SQIVND (reference sequence). The ends were cut back, 5 bases at V and 5 bases at J, with 13 bases in the middle. The CDR3 has 13 amino acids. CDR3 region: CASSGQLTHEQYF. The CDR3, as DNA: TGTGCCAGTAGTGGACAGCTCACCCACGAGCAGTACTTC.

The sample holds one count of this clone. The V and J genes are TRBV2 and TRBJ1-1; D gene uncertain. The CDR3 has 14 amino acids. Trimming shortened V by 4 bases and J by 5 bases, and 14 bases separated the two germline ends. Germline values: CDR1 SNHLY, CDR2 FYNNEI. The CDR3 is CASSARRVGTEAFF. In DNA, the CDR3 is TGTGCCAGCAGTGCAAGGAGGGTGGGAACTGAAGCTTTCTTT. The whole variable domain, filled in from reference TRBV2 and TRBJ1-1, reads EPEVTQTPSHQVTQMGQEVILRCVPISNHLYFYWYRQILGQKVEFLVSFYNNEISEKSEIFDDQFSVERPDGSNFTLKIRSTKLEDSAMYFCASSARRVGTEAFFGQGTRLTVV.

The CDR3 region has the DNA TGTGCCAGCAGTTACGGTATTGGGCCCTACAATGAGCAGTTCTTC. This gives the protein CASSYGIGPYNEQFF. The rearrangement uses TRBV6-6 and TRBJ2-1; D uncertain. This CDR3 is built from 15 residues. From germline, CDR1 is MNHNY and CDR2 SVGAGI (reference sequence). V dropped 2 bases and J dropped 2 bases, with 10 bases sitting between them.

The V gene is TRBV9, the J gene TRBJ2-1; 10 nucleotides agree with TRBD2. V shed 4 bases, J shed 5 bases, and the junction held 6 bases outside the gene matches. This CDR3 comprises 15 residues. The germline V gene has CDR1 SGDLS and CDR2 YYNGEE. CDR3 in amino acids: CASSPGTSADNEQFF. The CDR3 nucleotides read TGTGCCAGCAGCCCTGGGACTAGCGCCGACAATGAGCAGTTCTTC.

On this clone itself: An end of the junction differs from the germline gene, which may be a read error. V usage is TRBV27 and J usage is TRBJ2-1, with TRBD1 matching over 7 bases. This CDR3 region has 16 residues. Germline V lookup: CDR1 MNHEY, CDR2 SMNVEV (reference sequence). The CDR3 spells CASRFEGASSYNEQFF. CDR3 nucleotides: TGTGCCAGCCGTTTTGAGGGGGCCAGCTCCTACAATGAGCAGTTCTTC.

The chain combines TRBV18 with TRBJ2-2; possibly TRBD1 for D (5 bases). The V and J ends lost 2 bases and 6 bases respectively, with 7 bases between them. The CDR3 runs 13 residues. Germline values: CDR1 KGHSH, CDR2 LQKENI. CDR3 nucleotides: TGTGCCAGCTCACCAGGACAAGCCGGGGAGCTGTTTTTT. Encoded protein: CASSPGQAGELFF.

This chain connects TRBV5-4 to TRBJ2-7; D is ambiguous. Trimming stripped 3 bases from V and 3 bases from J, with 16 bases between. Germline V gives CDR1 SGHNT, CDR2 YYREEE (reference sequence). The CDR3 runs to 15 residues. The DNA for the CDR3 is TGTGCCAGCAGCTCCGATCCCCAGAGGCGCTACGAGCAGTACTTC. This gives the protein CASSSDPQRRYEQYF.

This chain uses TRBV28 with TRBJ1-1; 7 positions agree with TRBD1. Germline V lookup: CDR1 MDHEN, CDR2 SYDVKM. Germline trimming cut 2 bases from V and 6 bases from J; bases unmatched to any gene: 9. The CDR3 sequence is 15 residues long. DNA for the CDR3: TGTGCCAGCAGTTTAGCAACAGGGGTTCTGGCTGAAGCTTTCTTT. Translation: CASSLATGVLAEAFF.

The J gene is TRBJ1-1, the V gene TRBV19; 9 nucleotides match TRBD1. The length of the CDR3 is 16 residues. V was pared by 7 bases and J by 4 bases, with 13 bases of the junction left unmatched. The V gene's germline CDR1 is LNHDA and CDR2 SQIVND (reference sequence). In DNA form, the CDR3 reads TGTGCCAGTACCCGGAGAGGGGACAGGGAGGTCACTGAAGCTTTCTTT. The encoded protein is CASTRRGDREVTEAFF.

The chain joins TRBV2 to TRBJ1-2; no reliable D call. The germline V gene encodes CDR1 SNHLY and CDR2 FYNNEI. The ends were cut back, 1 base at V and 5 bases at J, with 8 bases in the middle. CDR3 length: 13 residues. The CDR3 loop is CASSEEEWYGYTF. The CDR3 region has the DNA TGTGCCAGCAGTGAAGAAGAGTGGTATGGCTACACCTTC. The entire variable domain, with the rest obtained from reference TRBV2 and TRBJ1-2, is as follows: EPEVTQTPSHQVTQMGQEVILRCVPISNHLYFYWYRQILGQKVEFLVSFYNNEISEKSEIFDDQFSVERPDGSNFTLKIRSTKLEDSAMYFCASSEEEWYGYTFGSGTRLTVV.

This chain joins TRBV28 and TRBJ2-6, with a tentative D call TRBD2 (5 bases). Looked up from germline, CDR1 is MDHEN and CDR2 is SYDVKM. CDR3 length equals 16 residues. Trimming took 3 bases from V and 0 from J, leaving 9 bases between them. The CDR3 region has the DNA TGTGCCAGCAGTTTCCCTAGCCTCTCTGGGGCCAACGTCCTGACTTTC. It specifies CASSFPSLSGANVLTF.

The CDR3 sequence: CASSDRGGTEAFF. The CDR3 DNA reads as TGTGCCAGCAGCGACAGGGGAGGGACTGAAGCTTTCTTT. This chain links TRBV7-2 with TRBJ1-1; 8 nucleotides match TRBD1. The CDR3 totals 13 residues. J lost 5 bases, V lost 5 bases, and 4 bases had no gene match. The germline V gene encodes CDR1 SGHTA and CDR2 FQGNSA.

DNA for the CDR3: TGCGCCAGCAGCCGCGGGACGGGGCCTTATGGCTACACCTTC. This encodes CASSRGTGPYGYTF. This chain connects TRBV4-3 to TRBJ1-2; TRBD1 is a possible D gene (5 bases). V lost 4 bases and J lost 5, with 14 bases in between. The CDR3 has 14 amino acids. Germline lookup yields CDR1 LGHNA and CDR2 YSLEER.

J is TRBJ2-5 and V is TRBV2; no definite D call. CDR1 and CDR2 from the germline V gene are SNHLY and FYNNEI. This CDR3 spans 14 amino acids. Trimming removed 4 bases from V and 1 base from J, with 10 bases in between. The CDR3 DNA sequence: TGTGCCAGCAGTGCTAGTTTGGTCCAAGAGACCCAGTACTTC. Translation gives CASSASLVQETQYF. Combining the CDR3 with reference TRBV2 and TRBJ2-5 gives the whole variable domain EPEVTQTPSHQVTQMGQEVILRCVPISNHLYFYWYRQILGQKVEFLVSFYNNEISEKSEIFDDQFSVERPDGSNFTLKIRSTKLEDSAMYFCASSASLVQETQYFGPGTRLLVL.

This rearrangement joins TRBV27 to TRBJ2-7; D may be TRBD1 (6 bases). This CDR3 spans 13 amino acids. Germline values: CDR1 MNHEY, CDR2 SMNVEV (reference sequence). With 5 bases removed from V and 3 bases from J, the gap between germline ends came to 11 bases. The CDR3 coding sequence is TGTGCCAGCAGTAGGACAGTTAGCTACGAGCAGTACTTC. Amino acids: CASSRTVSYEQYF.

This rearrangement joins TRBV27 to TRBJ1-2; 11 bases are a match to TRBD1. The CDR3 is 16 residues long. Losses at the gene ends were 3 bases for V and 4 bases for J; bases not matched to a gene: 7. In germline, CDR1 is MNHEY, CDR2 SMNVEV (reference sequence). The CDR3 nucleotides read TGTGCCAGCAGTTTTTCCCGGGACAGGGGGGCCTATGGCTACACCTTC. This codes for CASSFSRDRGAYGYTF.

The J gene is TRBJ1-1, the V gene TRBV18; D gene ambiguous. The CDR3 contains 15 residues. V lost 5 bases, J lost 5 bases, and 18 bases lay in between. Looked up from germline, CDR1 is KGHSH and CDR2 is LQKENI. CDR3 sequence reads: CASSSTGLSGTEAFF. The DNA of the CDR3 is TGTGCCAGCTCATCGACGGGGTTGAGTGGGACTGAAGCTTTCTTT.

The rearrangement joins TRBV19 to TRBJ1-4; 8 bases map to TRBD1. V dropped 8 bases and J dropped 7; count of bases not matched to a gene: 9. Germline lookup yields CDR1 LNHDA and CDR2 SQIVND (reference sequence). The CDR3 is 14 amino acids. This CDR3 is CASGDRGGGEKLFF. The CDR3 DNA sequence: TGTGCCAGTGGAGACAGGGGAGGAGGTGAAAAACTGTTTTTT.

The chain is built from TRBV7-9 and TRBJ1-2; tentative D call: TRBD1 (5 bases). Germline CDR1 SEHNR, CDR2 FQNEAQ (reference sequence). The CDR3 is 12 residues long. V shed 5 bases and J shed 5 bases, with 9 bases lying between them. CDR3 loop: CASSPDSYGYTF. The CDR3 nucleotides are TGTGCCAGCAGCCCCGACAGTTATGGCTACACCTTC.

This clone has a single count. The chain joins TRBV28 to TRBJ2-3; possibly TRBD2 for D (5 bases). The V and J ends lost 11 bases and 3 bases respectively, with 18 bases between them. Per germline, CDR1 MDHEN and CDR2 SYDVKM. The CDR3 is 14 residues long. CDR3 bases: TGTGCCTCGGAAGGAGGATTTGTGACAGATACGCAGTATTTT. Translated, it gives CASEGGFVTDTQYF.

This clone occurred once. The J gene is TRBJ2-7, the V gene TRBV11-2; no firm D call. The V gene's germline CDR1 is SGHAT and CDR2 FQNNGV. V was pared by 5 bases and J by 0 bases, with 14 bases between. The CDR3 extends over 15 amino acids. CDR3 nucleotides: TGTGCCAGCAGCCCACTGACACTTCGCTCCTACGAGCAGTACTTC. Its translation: CASSPLTLRSYEQYF.

The chain is built from TRBV7-6 and TRBJ1-1; no reliable D call. CDR3 length: 15 amino acids. Germline assignment: CDR1 SGHVS and CDR2 FNYEAQ. V lost 2 bases and J 2 bases, leaving 12 bases between the germline ends. Here the CDR3 reads CASSLLNRLNTEAFF. Written as DNA, the CDR3 is TGTGCCAGCAGCTTACTCAACAGATTAAACACTGAAGCTTTCTTT.